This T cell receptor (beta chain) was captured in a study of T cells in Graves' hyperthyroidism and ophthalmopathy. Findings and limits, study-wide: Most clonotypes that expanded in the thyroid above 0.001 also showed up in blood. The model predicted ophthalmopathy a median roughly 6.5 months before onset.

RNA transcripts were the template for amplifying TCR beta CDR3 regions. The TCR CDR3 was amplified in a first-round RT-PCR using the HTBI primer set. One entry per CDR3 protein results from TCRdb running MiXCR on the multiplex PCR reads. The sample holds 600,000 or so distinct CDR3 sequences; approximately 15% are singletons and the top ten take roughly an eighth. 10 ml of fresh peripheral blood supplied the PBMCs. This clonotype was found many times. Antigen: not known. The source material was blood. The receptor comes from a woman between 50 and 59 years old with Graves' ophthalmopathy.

This CDR3 is CACSGRAVYNEQFF. The CDR3, as DNA: TGTGCCTGTAGCGGGAGGGCCGTCTACAATGAGCAGTTCTTC. The chain couples TRBV30 to TRBJ2-1, with 11 bases identical to TRBD2. Trimming at V came to 6 bases and at J to 3 bases, leaving 4 bases not matched to a gene. CDR1 is GTSNPN and CDR2 is SVGIG in the germline V gene (reference sequence). This CDR3 has 14 residues.